A selection of T cell receptor beta chains follows, all from one sample in a study of vaccination and CD4 T cells after COVID-19. TCRdb re-called the PCR reads with MiXCR, one entry per CDR3 protein. This table holds 15,000 or so distinct CDR3 sequences, approximately 55% found once. Their antigens remain unidentified. The starting material was CD4+ T cells from blood, cultured in vitro, obtained before SARS-CoV-2 vaccination. The receptors shown here come from a human donor who had recovered from COVID-19. Each CDR3 is given with its conserved first and last residue. A D gene is named only where the DNA matches it firmly. Where a row states a size, it is once, few, many or the class of an expanded clone; other rows omit it.

size	V	J	D	CDR3	DNA
-	TRBV20-1	TRBJ2-5	-	CSAPLGETQYF	TGCAGTGCGCCGCTAGGAGAGACCCAGTACTTC
-	TRBV6-1	TRBJ1-1	TRBD1	CASRRQGNTEAFF	TGTGCCAGCAGGAGACAGGGGAACACTGAAGCTTTCTTT
-	TRBV20-1	TRBJ2-1	TRBD2	CSASPQLAGVGEQFF	TGCAGTGCTAGCCCCCAGCTAGCGGGAGTGGGTGAGCAGTTCTTC
-	TRBV24-1	TRBJ2-4	-	CATSDKNIQYF	TGTGCCACCAGTGATAAAAACATTCAGTACTTC
-	TRBV19	TRBJ2-1	-	CASTPAGYNEQFF	TGTGCCAGTACCCCAGCAGGGTACAATGAGCAGTTCTTC
-	TRBV20-1	TRBJ1-4	TRBD1	CSARTGGTEKLFF	TGCAGTGCTCGGACAGGGGGCACTGAAAAACTGTTTTTT
-	TRBV11-3	TRBJ2-3	-	CASSLPSTDTQYF	TGTGCCAGCAGCTTACCTTCTACTGATACGCAGTATTTT
few	TRBV7-2	TRBJ1-3	-	CASSLFPGNTIYF	TGTGCCAGCAGCTTGTTCCCTGGAAACACCATATATTTT
-	TRBV6-1	TRBJ2-7	TRBD2	CASRGFWGGSPYEQYF	TGTGCCAGCAGGGGGTTCTGGGGGGGGAGCCCCTACGAGCAGTACTTC
few	TRBV12-3/TRBV12-4	TRBJ1-5	-	CASKRTADQPQHF	TGTGCCAGCAAGAGGACAGCGGATCAGCCCCAGCATTTT
-	TRBV19	TRBJ2-5	-	CASSIAREETQYF	TGTGCCAGTAGTATAGCCAGGGAAGAGACCCAGTACTTC
-	TRBV5-1	TRBJ1-1	-	CASSLFLGGSEAFF	TGCGCCAGCAGCTTGTTCCTTGGGGGCAGTGAAGCTTTCTTT
few	TRBV27	TRBJ1-1	-	CASREGLYTEAFF	TGTGCCAGCAGAGAGGGTTTGTACACTGAAGCTTTCTTT
-	TRBV15	TRBJ2-3	-	CATSPRSAAKDTQYF	TGTGCCACCAGCCCTAGATCTGCTGCGAAGGATACGCAGTATTTT
-	TRBV6-1	TRBJ2-7	-	CASSDGGGYEQYF	TGTGCCAGCAGTGATGGGGGAGGCTACGAGCAGTACTTC
-	TRBV11-3	TRBJ1-6	-	CASSFSGRGGSPLHF	TGTGCCAGCAGCTTCTCGGGACGGGGAGGTTCACCCCTCCACTTT
few	TRBV27	TRBJ1-2	-	CASSLYPLGGYGYTF	TGTGCCAGCAGTTTATACCCTTTGGGTGGGTATGGCTACACCTTC
-	TRBV11-3	TRBJ1-3	-	CASSLDTRIGNTIYF	TGTGCCAGCAGCTTAGATACCCGGATCGGAAACACCATATATTTT
few	TRBV9	TRBJ1-2	-	CASSVGEGFNYGYTF	TGTGCCAGCAGCGTAGGAGAAGGGTTTAACTATGGCTACACCTTC
few	TRBV7-9	TRBJ2-7	-	CASSLGRTVLYEQYF	TGTGCCAGCAGCTTAGGTAGGACAGTACTCTACGAGCAGTACTTC
-	TRBV7-2	TRBJ1-1	-	CASSLIRGNTEAFF	TGTGCCAGCAGCTTGATCAGGGGGAACACTGAAGCTTTCTTT
-	TRBV25-1	TRBJ1-1	TRBD1	CASSDARTGGTEAFF	TGTGCCAGCAGTGACGCCCGGACAGGGGGCACTGAAGCTTTCTTT
-	TRBV6-4	TRBJ2-5	-	CASSEARGETQYF	TGTGCCAGCAGTGAGGCCAGGGGAGAGACCCAGTACTTC
-	TRBV20-1	TRBJ1-1	-	CSAKTRTASTEAFF	TGCAGTGCTAAAACCCGGACAGCGAGCACTGAAGCTTTCTTT
-	TRBV6-1	TRBJ1-2	-	CASIGLLRFGYTF	TGTGCCAGCATCGGCCTCTTGAGGTTCGGCTACACCTTC
-	TRBV15	TRBJ2-5	-	CATSRDHPGEETQYF	TGTGCCACCAGCAGAGATCATCCGGGGGAAGAGACCCAGTACTTC
-	TRBV20-1	TRBJ1-3	-	CSASHIGNTIYF	TGCAGTGCTAGTCACATTGGAAACACCATATATTTT
few	TRBV27	TRBJ1-2	-	CASSFLPTNYGYTF	TGTGCCAGCAGTTTCCTGCCCACTAACTATGGCTACACCTTC
-	TRBV6-1	TRBJ1-5	TRBD1	CASSEIVLRDRGNQPQHF	TGTGCCAGCAGTGAAATCGTTTTACGGGACAGGGGCAATCAGCCCCAGCATTTT
-	TRBV19	TRBJ2-5	TRBD1	CASSRDREETQYF	TGTGCCAGTAGCAGAGACAGGGAAGAGACCCAGTACTTC
-	TRBV19	TRBJ1-1	-	CASSIHTTGRTEAFF	TGTGCCAGTAGTATCCATACTACGGGTCGCACTGAAGCTTTCTTT
-	TRBV6-1	TRBJ2-3	-	CASSLDSSTDTQYF	TGTGCCAGCAGTCTGGACAGTTCCACAGATACGCAGTATTTT
-	TRBV27	TRBJ1-6	TRBD1	CASRQTGIYSPLHF	TGTGCCAGCAGGCAGACAGGGATTTACTCACCCCTCCACTTT
-	TRBV2	TRBJ2-1	TRBD2	CASTLRGLPYNEQFF	TGTGCCAGCACGTTACGGGGACTACCGTACAATGAGCAGTTCTTC
once	TRBV15	TRBJ2-3	-	CATSRRAAGRTDTQYF	TGTGCCACCAGCAGGAGGGCCGCAGGGCGAACAGATACGCAGTATTTT
-	TRBV20-1	TRBJ1-3	-	CSAATLLRTSSGNTIYF	TGCAGTGCTGCCACTCTACTCAGGACCAGCTCTGGAAACACCATATATTTT
-	TRBV20-1	TRBJ2-7	-	CSARRDSYEQYF	TGCAGTGCTAGGAGGGACTCCTACGAGCAGTACTTC
-	TRBV7-9	TRBJ2-7	TRBD1	CASSLAGTVTHEQYF	TGTGCCAGCAGCTTAGCTGGGACAGTTACCCACGAGCAGTACTTC
-	TRBV20-1	TRBJ2-2	-	CSAPRPTGENTGELFF	TGCAGTGCTCCCCGACCGACAGGAGAGAACACCGGGGAGCTGTTTTTT
-	TRBV12-3/TRBV12-4	TRBJ1-4	-	CASSAREREKLFF	TGTGCCAGCAGTGCCAGGGAAAGAGAAAAACTGTTTTTT
-	TRBV20-1	TRBJ2-3	-	CSASPTGADTQYF	TGCAGTGCTAGCCCGACCGGGGCAGATACGCAGTATTTT
-	TRBV2	TRBJ1-2	-	CASTLTRFYGYTF	TGTGCCAGCACCCTGACAAGATTCTATGGCTACACCTTC
few	TRBV20-1	TRBJ2-5	TRBD2	CSARAHGGSGSQETQYF	TGCAGTGCTAGAGCCCACGGAGGTAGCGGGAGCCAAGAGACCCAGTACTTC
-	TRBV4-1	TRBJ1-2	TRBD1	CASSSQTGGRDGYTF	TGCGCCAGCAGCTCGCAGACAGGGGGGAGGGATGGCTACACCTTC
-	TRBV27	TRBJ2-6	-	CASSWGLNSGANVLTF	TGTGCCAGCAGTTGGGGACTGAACTCTGGGGCCAACGTCCTGACTTTC